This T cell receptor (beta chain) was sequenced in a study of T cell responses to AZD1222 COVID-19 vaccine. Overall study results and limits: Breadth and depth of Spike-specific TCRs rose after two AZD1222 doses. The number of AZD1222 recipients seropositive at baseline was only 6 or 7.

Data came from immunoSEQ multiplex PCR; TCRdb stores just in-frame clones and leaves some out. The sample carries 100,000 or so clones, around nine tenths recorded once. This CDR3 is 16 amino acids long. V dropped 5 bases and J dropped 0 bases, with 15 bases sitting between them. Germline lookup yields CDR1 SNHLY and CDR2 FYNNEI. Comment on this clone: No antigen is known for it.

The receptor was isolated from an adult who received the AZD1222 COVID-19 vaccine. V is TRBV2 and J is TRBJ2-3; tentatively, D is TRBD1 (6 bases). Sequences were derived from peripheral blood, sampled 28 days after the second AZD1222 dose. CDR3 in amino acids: CASSSPGTLSTDTQYF. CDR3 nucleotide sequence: TGTGCCAGCAGTTCCCCCGGGACACTTAGCACAGATACGCAGTATTTT.